The 27 T cell receptor beta chains in this list originate from one sample, sequenced in a study of blood T cell repertoires in COVID-19. Clones were sequenced by immunoSEQ multiplex PCR, and TCRdb holds only the in-frame ones, with some missing. Here the sample spans some 46,000 clones, roughly 90% being singletons. The sequencing sample was made of peripheral blood. Source of these receptors: a man aged 55 to 70 with active COVID-19.

J is TRBJ1-2 and V is TRBV28; TRBD1 agrees at 9 bases. The CDR3 sequence is 16 residues long. CDR1 and CDR2 (germline): MDHEN, SYDVKM. V dropped 5 bases and J dropped 4; count of bases not matched to a gene: 11. The CDR3 region is CASSISPGQGSYGYTF. CDR3 bases: TGTGCCAGCAGTATATCACCGGGACAGGGTAGCTATGGCTACACCTTC.

The gene calls are TRBV7-9 and TRBJ2-7; 7 positions agree with TRBD2. V lost 1 base, J lost 0 bases, and 6 bases stayed unmatched. Germline CDR1 is SEHNR and CDR2 is FQNEAQ (reference sequence). The CDR3 consists of 16 residues. CDR3 protein: CASSLVSGLASYEQYF. The CDR3 nucleotides are TGTGCCAGCAGCTTAGTTAGCGGGTTAGCCTCCTACGAGCAGTACTTC.

The chain employs TRBV5-1 and TRBJ2-3; the match to TRBD2 covers 7 bases. Germline V gene data show CDR1 as SGHRS and CDR2 as YFSETQ. The CDR3 is 13 amino acids. The J segment lost 2 bases and the V segment lost 5 bases, leaving 2 bases of the junction unmatched. The chain's CDR3 is CASRKRDTDTQYF. The CDR3 DNA is TGCGCCAGCAGAAAGCGGGACACAGATACGCAGTATTTT.

The chain combines TRBV5-1 with TRBJ2-2; D remains ambiguous. The CDR3 consists of 14 residues. Deletions cut 2 bases from V and 5 bases from J, with 10 bases between. Germline CDR1 SGHRS, CDR2 YFSETQ. CDR3 protein: CASSLDLSTGELFF. For the CDR3, the DNA is TGCGCCAGCAGCTTAGATTTGAGTACCGGGGAGCTGTTTTTT.

The gene calls are TRBV5-4 and TRBJ1-2; a possible D gene is TRBD1 (6 bases). The CDR3 covers 13 residues. Germline CDR1 SGHNT, CDR2 YYREEE (reference sequence). V shed 0 bases and J shed 8 bases, with 11 bases lying between them. This chain's CDR3 is CASSLVQQGGYTF. The CDR3 nucleotides read TGTGCCAGCAGCTTGGTACAGCAGGGGGGCTACACCTTC.

J is TRBJ2-7 and V is TRBV5-5; possibly TRBD1 for D (6 bases). With 3 bases removed from V and 0 bases from J, the gap between germline ends came to 13 bases. Germline V CDR1 and CDR2: SGHKS, YYEKEE (reference sequence). The CDR3 sequence is 15 residues long. The CDR3 protein is CASSSRRDTSYEQYF. The CDR3, as DNA: TGTGCCAGCAGCTCCCGAAGGGACACCTCCTACGAGCAGTACTTC.

The chain joins TRBV9 to TRBJ2-2; 10 nucleotides match TRBD2. This CDR3 is 15 amino acids long. Germline loops: CDR1 SGDLS, CDR2 YYNGEE. The V segment lost 7 bases and the J segment 11 bases; nucleotides outside the gene matches: 14. CDR3 protein: CASRGASGGPGELFF. The CDR3 bases are TGTGCCAGCCGGGGGGCTAGCGGGGGCCCGGGTGAGCTGTTTTTT.

The chain employs TRBV5-1 and TRBJ2-7, with D hard to call. Germline-derived CDR1 and CDR2 are SGHRS and YFSETQ. The V and J ends lost 2 bases and 6 bases respectively, with 9 bases between them. This CDR3 contains 12 residues. CDR3 protein: CASSFLYGEQYF. The CDR3 DNA sequence: TGCGCCAGCAGCTTCCTCTATGGCGAGCAGTACTTC.

The V gene is TRBV6-6, the J gene TRBJ2-2; possible D gene TRBD2, 5 bases. CDR3 length equals 15 residues. Germline CDR1 MNHNY, CDR2 SVGAGI (reference sequence). Deletions cut 0 bases from V and 4 bases from J, with 9 bases between. The CDR3 region is CASSYSWLATGELFF. CDR3 in DNA: TGTGCCAGCAGTTACTCGTGGCTAGCCACCGGGGAGCTGTTTTTT.

The chain uses TRBV29-1 and TRBJ1-1; 9 bases line up with TRBD1. The germline V gene has CDR1 SQVTM and CDR2 ANQGSEA. Trimming at V came to 7 bases and at J to 7 bases, leaving 7 bases not matched to a gene. This CDR3 is built from 12 residues. CDR3 amino acids: CSASGQGHEAFF. CDR3 in DNA: TGCAGCGCCTCCGGACAGGGGCATGAAGCTTTCTTT. Supplemented by reference TRBV29-1 and TRBJ1-1, the full variable domain reads SAVISQKPSRDICQRGTSLTIQCQVDSQVTMMFWYRQQPGQSLTLIATANQGSEATYESGFVIDKFPISRPNLTFSTLTVSNMSPEDSSIYLCSASGQGHEAFFGQGTRLTVV.

The V call is TRBV5-1, the J call TRBJ2-7; 10 positions agree with TRBD2. The germline V gene encodes CDR1 SGHRS and CDR2 YFSETQ. The CDR3 spans 17 residues. With V trimmed by 1 base and J by 7 bases, 14 bases remained unmatched. The CDR3 nucleotides are TGCGCCAGCAGCTTGAATAGCGGGAGGACGGTAGGGCGGGAGCAGTACTTC. It specifies CASSLNSGRTVGREQYF.

The chain uses TRBV27 and TRBJ2-6; D ambiguous. Germline-derived CDR1 and CDR2 are MNHEY and SMNVEV (reference sequence). V was clipped by 7 bases and J by 0 bases, with 4 bases between them. The CDR3 runs 13 residues. CDR3 protein: CASIGSGANVLTF. The CDR3 nucleotides are TGTGCCAGCATCGGCTCTGGGGCCAACGTCCTGACTTTC.

The chain has TRBV9 and TRBJ2-3, with D perhaps matching TRBD1 (6 bases). This CDR3 has 18 residues. Trimming took 0 bases from V and 0 from J, leaving 17 bases between them. Per germline, CDR1 SGDLS and CDR2 YYNGEE. CDR3 in DNA: TGTGCCAGCAGCGTAGGTCCAGGGGCGGGTGCTAGCACAGATACGCAGTATTTT. Amino acid sequence: CASSVGPGAGASTDTQYF.

V gene TRBV29-1 combines with J gene TRBJ2-1, with D unclear. The CDR3 spans 10 residues. The germline V gene encodes CDR1 SQVTM and CDR2 ANQGSEA. V was clipped by 5 bases and J by 4 bases, with 3 bases between them. The CDR3 loop is CSVSYNEQFF. DNA of the CDR3: TGCAGCGTTTCGTACAATGAGCAGTTCTTC.

V and J are TRBV14 and TRBJ2-6, with D maybe TRBD1 (5 bases). Germline loops: CDR1 SGHDN, CDR2 FVKESK. Deletions cut 5 bases from V and 0 bases from J, with 8 bases between. This CDR3 has 15 amino acids. The DNA for the CDR3 is TGTGCCAGCAGCGCAGGGTTCTCTGGGGCCAACGTCCTGACTTTC. Its translation is CASSAGFSGANVLTF.

The genes are TRBV28 and TRBJ1-2; no reliable D call. Germline assignment: CDR1 MDHEN and CDR2 SYDVKM. Trimming removed 11 bases at V and 2 bases at J, with 12 bases between. This CDR3 region has 12 residues. In DNA form, the CDR3 reads TGTGCCCCAACGCGGGGAAACTATGGCTACACCTTC. Its protein product is CAPTRGNYGYTF.

The gene calls are TRBV30 and TRBJ1-2; TRBD1 matches at 10 bases. V lost 0 bases, J lost 2 bases, and 15 bases stayed unmatched. The CDR3 has 19 residues. Germline V gene sequence: CDR1 GTSNPN, CDR2 SVGIG (reference sequence). CDR3 amino acids: CAWSVPPRLDRGKNYGYTF. CDR3 coding DNA: TGTGCCTGGAGTGTACCCCCTCGACTGGACAGGGGGAAAAACTATGGCTACACCTTC.

A single count supports this clone. The CDR3 spells CASSPAGGGADGELFF. DNA of the CDR3: TGTGCCAGCAGCCCCGCCGGCGGGGGGGCAGACGGGGAGCTGTTTTTT. V gene TRBV3-1 (or the pseudogene TRBV3-2) combines with J gene TRBJ2-2; the match to TRBD2 covers 9 bases. Germline V lookup: CDR1 LGHDT, CDR2 YNNKEL (reference sequence). This CDR3 is built from 16 residues. The junction had 10 bases not matched to a gene; V was cut back by 4 bases and J by 7 bases.

The rearrangement joins TRBV5-4 to TRBJ2-7; 7 nucleotides align to TRBD2. The CDR3 runs to 14 residues. With 2 bases clipped from V and 2 bases from J, the junction kept 4 bases outside the gene matches. Germline CDR1 SGHNT, CDR2 YYREEE (reference sequence). CDR3 protein: CASSFIGGTYEQYF. CDR3 DNA: TGTGCCAGCAGCTTTATCGGGGGGACCTACGAGCAGTACTTC.

The J gene is TRBJ2-1, the V gene TRBV18; TRBD1 matches 9 bases. J was trimmed by 4 bases and V by 0 bases; bases with no gene match: 4. Germline V gene sequence: CDR1 KGHSH, CDR2 LQKENI. This CDR3 has 16 residues. This CDR3 is CASSPPGQGHYNEQFF. In nucleotides, the CDR3 is TGTGCCAGCTCACCACCAGGACAGGGGCATTACAATGAGCAGTTCTTC.

This chain links TRBV6-6 with TRBJ2-1; tentatively, D is TRBD2 (6 bases). Germline assignment: CDR1 MNHNY and CDR2 SVGAGI (reference sequence). Deletions cut 6 bases from V and 3 bases from J, with 15 bases between. This CDR3 comprises 15 residues. The CDR3 loop is CASSRDWRIYNEQFF. The CDR3 nucleotides are TGTGCCAGCAGCAGGGACTGGCGTATCTACAATGAGCAGTTCTTC.

This chain links TRBV6-1 with TRBJ1-2, with D tentatively TRBD1 (6 bases). Per germline, CDR1 MNHNS and CDR2 SASEGT. V was cut by 4 bases and J by 4 bases, with 19 bases left in between. This CDR3 comprises 16 residues. CDR3 in DNA: TGTGCCAGCAGTGCCTCCGGGACACCAAATTTCTATGGCTACACCTTC. This translates into CASSASGTPNFYGYTF.

The chain combines TRBV10-3 with TRBJ2-3; 9 positions match TRBD2. Germline V gene lookup returns CDR1 ENHRY and CDR2 SYGVKD. This CDR3 is 16 amino acids long. The ends lost 0 bases at V and 4 bases at J; junction bases unmatched: 5. In nucleotides, the CDR3 is TGTGCCATCAGTGAGTCGAAAGCGGGAGGAGCAGATACGCAGTATTTT. It yields the protein CAISESKAGGADTQYF.

This chain joins TRBV28 and TRBJ2-1; the match to TRBD1 covers 11 bases. Germline V gene sequence: CDR1 MDHEN, CDR2 SYDVKM. This CDR3 spans 15 amino acids. With V trimmed by 5 bases and J by 4 bases, 4 bases remained unmatched. The CDR3 DNA follows: TGTGCCAGCAGTAGGACAGGGGGCGTTTACAATGAGCAGTTCTTC. This codes for CASSRTGGVYNEQFF.

Regarding this clone: This same CDR3 is encoded by further DNA sequences in the sample. This sequence joins TRBV28 and TRBJ2-2, with D unresolved. The V gene's germline CDR1 is MDHEN and CDR2 SYDVKM. V was clipped by 3 bases and J by 5 bases, with 7 bases between them. This CDR3 has 13 residues. CDR3 region: CASSLSGTGELFF. DNA of the CDR3: TGTGCCAGCAGTTTGTCCGGGACCGGGGAGCTGTTTTTT. Looking up the rest from reference TRBV28 and TRBJ2-2 gives the full variable domain: DVKVTQSSRYLVKRTGEKVFLECVQDMDHENMFWYRQDPGLGLRLIYFSYDVKMKEKGDIPEGYSVSREKKERFSLILESASTNQTSMYLCASSLSGTGELFFGEGSRLTVL.

The chain carries TRBV3-1 (or the pseudogene TRBV3-2) and TRBJ2-1, with 13 bases identical to TRBD2. The CDR3 covers 17 residues. V lost 4 bases, J lost 4 bases, and 7 bases stayed unmatched. In germline, CDR1 is LGHDT, CDR2 YNNKEL (reference sequence). Here the CDR3 reads CASSRGTSGTIYNEQFF. CDR3 nucleotides: TGTGCCAGCAGCCGAGGGACTAGCGGGACCATATACAATGAGCAGTTCTTC.

The genes are TRBV19 and TRBJ1-6; 9 nucleotides align to TRBD1. V dropped 5 bases and J dropped 7; count of bases not matched to a gene: 6. The V gene's germline CDR1 is LNHDA and CDR2 SQIVND (reference sequence). This CDR3 comprises 15 residues. Here the CDR3 reads CASSARTGDNSPLHF. The CDR3 DNA reads TGTGCCAGTAGTGCCCGGACAGGGGACAATTCACCCCTCCACTTT.